This note documents a single T cell receptor beta chain sequence. Its specific antigen is unknown. Per-base qualities were not stored, and no clone one base away is much larger. This sample was taken from a study of blood T cells in healthy people across ages (dated by TCRdb to between 2014 and 2017). For the study in its entirety: Template switching captured roughly one uniquely barcoded TCR beta cDNA molecule per two T cells in model experiments. Four age groups were formed from the donors: young (average 16 years), middle-aged (just under 40), aged (roughly 58) and long-lived (around 80). The study analyzed two additional independent replicas of 1 million unique cDNA reads from the same blood draw for two donors, one aged 18 to 29 and one aged 80 or older. Donors of different ages were randomly distributed across sequencing lanes to avoid experimental bias. The study measured age-related changes in TCR beta repertoire diversity using deep sequencing normalized with unique cDNA molecular identifiers. What the study reported, not specific to this receptor: Observed TCR beta diversity per million T cells fell roughly linearly with age, and a significant reduction was already apparent by age roughly 40. There was a strong correlation between observed TCR beta diversity and the percentage of naive T cells measured by flow cytometry. Because the CMV infection status of the donors was unknown, age-related changes in expanded clonotypes may potentially have been confounded. Conclusive comparison of naive and antigen-experienced compartments was prevented by the profiling of bulk unsorted PBMCs. The long-lived group showed more naive CD4+ T cells, fewer expanded clones and increased TCR diversity than the aged group, suggesting age selection. Estimates of total diversity based on one million sequenced T cells were regarded as lower bounds and as underestimates.

Libraries were prepared through 5' RACE. TCRdb records Illumina HiSeq 2500 as the sequencer. A second PCR of 7 to 11 cycles was performed with a sample-barcoded 5' primer and a J-beta primer mix. A unique molecular identifier was introduced onto each TCR beta cDNA molecule by a template-switch 5' adaptor carrying 12 random nucleotides. Each sample yielded at least 3 million CDR3-containing paired-end reads. The Mint cDNA synthesis kit, primed by a TRBC-specific oligonucleotide, was used to synthesize first-strand cDNA from all RNA. Following uracil-DNA glycosylase treatment, a first 18-cycle PCR with universal primers M1SS and BC2_uni_R was performed on all cDNA. The paper's processing steps were these. Normalization of each sample was performed by random selection of 1 million high-quality reads, each carrying a distinct molecular identifier. Instead of being binned into consensus sequences, reads that shared molecular identifiers were thrown out. MiTCR, with a Q25 quality threshold and the strictest error-elimination algorithm, was used for CDR3 identification, clonotype clustering and error correction. A nonparametric unseen species model with Euler transformation was used to estimate lower-bound total TCR beta diversity. TCRdb reran the public reads through fastp at Q25 and MiXCR, keeping productive beta chains. A single entry per CDR3 protein holds the most common genes and DNA from its merged rows. The V and J calls come from TCRdb's annotation, not from the publication. This sample gives 1.2 million to 1.5 million distinct CDR3 sequences in total; 42% of them show up just once. The top ten hold around 8% of the sample.

From the germline V gene (reference sequence), CDR1 is GTSNPN and CDR2 is SVGIG. Counted from cysteine to phenylalanine, this CDR3 has 11 amino acids. The sequence is cut down to CDR3 DNA, 33 bases in frame from base 1. Trimming takes 4 bases from V and 6 bases from J, and the germline ends sit 7 bases apart. The donors were under 40 Caucasian individuals from Russia, aged roughly 6 to 100 years, who were systemically healthy. Each donor gave approximately 9.4 milliliters of peripheral blood, drawn into EDTA-treated Vacutainer tubes. Ficoll-Paque density-gradient centrifugation was used to isolate PBMCs, with at least 7 million per sample. Total RNA, at least 6 micrograms per sample, was extracted from PBMCs with Trizol reagent. Naive CD45RAhigh/CD27high T cell percentages were measured by flow cytometry on a PBMC aliquot from every donor.

Recombination joined TRBV30 with TRBJ2-1; the D gene identity is not certain. This clonotype was obtained from a young woman in good health. Sequenced: blood. The CDR3 region has the sequence CAWTVGNEQFF. The nucleotides are TGTGCCTGGACCGTCGGCAATGAGCAGTTCTTC.